There are many counts of the clone carrying this T cell receptor (beta chain). With 2 bases clipped from V and 3 bases from J, the junction kept 4 bases outside the gene matches. Germline CDR1 is SGHRS and CDR2 is YFSETQ. This CDR3 has 15 residues. TCRdb itself ran the RT-PCR reads through MiXCR, one entry per CDR3 protein. The table lists 150,000 to 200,000 distinct CDR3 sequences, 10% to 15% of them singletons. The entry originates in a study of response to subunit inactivated influenza vaccine. These data were also filed under a second study, of T cells expressing NK-cell markers. That investigation notes: 5'RACE template switching built TCR beta cDNA with unique molecular identifiers. It was sorted CD3+CD56+NKG2C+, CD3+CD56+NKG2C- and CD3+CD56-NKG2C+ T cells that supplied the TCR beta repertoires. Just one sequenced donor of eight was HCMV-seronegative, while seven were seropositive. NKG2C+ dominant clonotype frequencies in over 5 donors were about 1.0-7.5% of CD8+ T cells. Also leading the CD3+CD56-NKG2C+ fraction in a few donors were these clonotypes.

The sequencing used CD8+ T cells sorted from PBMCs, collected approximately 12 days after vaccination. This TCR was sampled from a man between 45 and 60 years old who received an inactivated influenza vaccine. The chain joins TRBV5-1 to TRBJ2-1; 8 nucleotides align to TRBD2. CDR3 sequence: CASSFGLADYNEQFF. The CDR3 bases are TGCGCCAGCAGCTTTGGACTAGCCGACTACAATGAGCAGTTCTTC.